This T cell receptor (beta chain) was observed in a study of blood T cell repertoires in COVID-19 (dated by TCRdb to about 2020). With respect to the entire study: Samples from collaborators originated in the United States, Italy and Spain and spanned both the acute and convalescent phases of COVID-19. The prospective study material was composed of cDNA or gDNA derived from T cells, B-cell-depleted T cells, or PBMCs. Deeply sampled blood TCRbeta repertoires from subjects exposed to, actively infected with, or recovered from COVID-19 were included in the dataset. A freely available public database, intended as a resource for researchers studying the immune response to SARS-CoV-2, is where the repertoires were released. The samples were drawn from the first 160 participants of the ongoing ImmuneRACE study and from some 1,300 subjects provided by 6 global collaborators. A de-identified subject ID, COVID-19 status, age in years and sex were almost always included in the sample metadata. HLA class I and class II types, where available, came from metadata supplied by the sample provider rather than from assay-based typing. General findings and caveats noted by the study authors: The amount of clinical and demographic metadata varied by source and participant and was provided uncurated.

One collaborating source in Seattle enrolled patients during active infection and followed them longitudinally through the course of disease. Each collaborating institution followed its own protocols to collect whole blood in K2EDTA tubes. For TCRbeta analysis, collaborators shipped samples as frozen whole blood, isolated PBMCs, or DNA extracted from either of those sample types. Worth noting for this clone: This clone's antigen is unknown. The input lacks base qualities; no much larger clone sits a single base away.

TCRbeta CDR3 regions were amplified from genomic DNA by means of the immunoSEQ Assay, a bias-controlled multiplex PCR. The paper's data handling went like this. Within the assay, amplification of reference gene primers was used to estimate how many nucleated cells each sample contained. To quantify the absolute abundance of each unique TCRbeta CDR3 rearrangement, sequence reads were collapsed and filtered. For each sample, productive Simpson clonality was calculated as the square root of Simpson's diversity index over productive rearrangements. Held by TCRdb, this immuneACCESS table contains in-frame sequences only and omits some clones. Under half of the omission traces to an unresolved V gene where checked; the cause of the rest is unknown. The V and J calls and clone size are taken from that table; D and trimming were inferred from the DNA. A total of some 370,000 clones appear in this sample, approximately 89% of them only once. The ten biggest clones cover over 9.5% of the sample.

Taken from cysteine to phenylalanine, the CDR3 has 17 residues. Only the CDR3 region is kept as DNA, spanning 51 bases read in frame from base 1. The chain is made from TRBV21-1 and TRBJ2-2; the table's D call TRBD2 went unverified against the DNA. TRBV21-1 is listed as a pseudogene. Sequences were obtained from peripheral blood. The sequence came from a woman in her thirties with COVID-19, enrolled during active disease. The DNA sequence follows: TGTGCCAGCAGCAAAAGGGGAGCGGGAGAATTCACCGGGGAGCTGTTTTTT. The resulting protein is CASSKRGAGEFTGELFF.